This entry features one T cell receptor beta chain sequence. These data originate in a study of blood T cell repertoires in COVID-19. Study details: Samples of COVID-19 (acute and convalescent) were obtained from the United States, Italy and Spain. The analysed material was cDNA or gDNA that came from T cells, B-cell-depleted T cells, or PBMCs.

This CDR3 is built from 12 residues. CDR1 and CDR2 (germline): GTSNPN, SVGIG (reference sequence). Trimming removed 4 bases from V and 5 bases from J; junction bases left unmatched: 3. As handled by the study authors: Estimation of nucleated cell counts relied on the amplification of reference gene primers. Clones were read by immunoSEQ multiplex PCR, and TCRdb kept only the in-frame ones, dropping some. V, J and clone size are taken as reported in that table, and D and trimming were inferred from the DNA itself. The profile shows over 120,000 clones, 70% to 90% of them singletons. The specimen was peripheral blood. This sequence was found in a human donor with acute or convalescent COVID-19. The donor label of this sample is uncertain. The rearrangement uses TRBV30 and TRBJ2-7, with 9 bases fitting TRBD1. Here the CDR3 DNA reads TGTGCCTGGATCACAGGGGGCAACGAGCAGTACTTC. Translated: CAWITGGNEQYF.